The 3 T cell receptor beta chains below all came from one sample that was sequenced in a study of a mutant IDH1 vaccine in newly diagnosed glioma. Here immunoSEQ multiplex PCR was the method, and the copy in TCRdb shows in-frame clones only, minus some. The table has approximately 50,000 clones, approximately 76% seen once. The time point was: week 47, end of study. The study gave 300 ug of mutant IDH1 20-mer peptide per vaccine dose, with topical imiquimod. For these TCRs, the target antigens are not known. The sample here was PBMCs, taken from a glioma patient whose treatment included an IDH1 peptide vaccine. The receptors were sampled from a woman aged 40 to 50 with glioma. Some clones in this sample may be carry-over from other donors' samples.

The chain couples TRBV4-1 to TRBJ2-5; a possible D gene is TRBD2 (6 bases). Germline lookup yields CDR1 MGHRA and CDR2 YSYEKL. V lost 5 bases, J lost 2 bases, and 12 bases lay in between. This CDR3 is 14 amino acids long. CDR3 in amino acids: CASSWYGGQETQYF. The CDR3 DNA reads as TGCGCCAGCAGCTGGTATGGGGGGCAAGAGACCCAGTACTTC.

V is TRBV6-1 and J is TRBJ1-4; 12 bases line up with TRBD1. CDR3 length equals 18 residues. V lost 3 bases and J lost 7; bases outside the gene matches: 12. Germline values: CDR1 MNHNS, CDR2 SASEGT. The CDR3 protein is CASSEGQGAPTTSEKLFF. The CDR3, as DNA: TGTGCCAGCAGTGAGGGACAGGGGGCTCCTACTACTTCTGAAAAACTGTTTTTT.

This clone was seen once. The genes are TRBV29-1 and TRBJ2-3; possible D gene TRBD2, 6 bases. This CDR3 is 12 amino acids long. V lost 4 bases and J 4 bases, leaving 9 bases between the germline ends. CDR1 SQVTM and CDR2 ANQGSEA come from the germline V gene. CDR3 loop: CSVAEGPDTQYF. The CDR3 bases are TGCAGCGTTGCGGAGGGTCCAGATACGCAGTATTTT.